Shown below are 6 T cell receptor beta chains from a single sample sequenced in a study of blood T cell repertoires in COVID-19. Clones were sequenced by immunoSEQ multiplex PCR, and TCRdb holds only the in-frame ones, with some missing. The data contain around 450,000 clones, roughly nine tenths of them singletons. The sample taken for sequencing was PBMCs or T cells enriched from blood (not recorded which). These receptors came from a woman aged 18-29 years who had recovered from COVID-19.

This chain uses TRBV30 with TRBJ1-2; 8 nucleotides match TRBD1. The V gene end was trimmed by 0 bases and the J gene end by 5 bases; junction bases not matched to a gene: 8. In germline, CDR1 is GTSNPN, CDR2 SVGIG (reference sequence). The CDR3 is 15 residues long. In nucleotides, the CDR3 is TGTGCCTGGAGTGTAGGCCAGGGGGCTGGGTATGGCTACACCTTC. This encodes CAWSVGQGAGYGYTF.

The chain joins TRBV5-1 to TRBJ2-3; D is uncertain. Deletions cut 5 bases from V and 5 bases from J, with 12 bases between. The CDR3 runs to 13 residues. Germline CDR1 SGHRS, CDR2 YFSETQ. As DNA, the CDR3 is TGCGCCAGCAGTAATCCGAGTGGAGATACGCAGTATTTT. Residues: CASSNPSGDTQYF.

V is TRBV5-1 and J is TRBJ2-3; 11 bases line up with TRBD1. CDR3 length: 15 amino acids. CDR1 and CDR2 (germline): SGHRS, YFSETQ. The V segment lost 4 bases and the J segment 5 bases; nucleotides outside the gene matches: 6. This CDR3 reads CASSPGQGELDTQYF. CDR3 DNA: TGCGCCAGCAGCCCGGGACAGGGGGAACTAGATACGCAGTATTTT.

This chain joins TRBV28 and TRBJ2-3; D perhaps matches TRBD2 (6 bases). The CDR3 sequence is 15 residues long. The V end was cut by 4 bases, the J end by 1 base, with 12 bases between. CDR1 is MDHEN and CDR2 is SYDVKM in the germline V gene. The CDR3 sequence: CASSSVAEGTDTQYF. For the CDR3, the DNA is TGTGCCAGCAGTTCGGTAGCGGAGGGCACAGATACGCAGTATTTT.

The chain is built from TRBV5-1 and TRBJ1-4; 11 bases match TRBD1. Germline CDR1 SGHRS, CDR2 YFSETQ. The CDR3 spans 15 residues. Trimming removed 0 bases from V and 11 bases from J; junction bases left unmatched: 6. In nucleotides, the CDR3 is TGCGCCAGCAGCTTGGAAGGACAGGGGGCCGCTAAACTGTTTTTT. This translates into CASSLEGQGAAKLFF.

This sequence joins TRBV19 and TRBJ1-1; TRBD1 is a possible D gene (5 bases). CDR3 length: 13 residues. The V gene's germline CDR1 is LNHDA and CDR2 SQIVND (reference sequence). Trimming removed 2 bases at V and 7 bases at J, with 11 bases between. The CDR3 reads CASSIIGEDEAFF. The CDR3 nucleotides are TGTGCCAGTAGTATAATAGGGGAGGATGAAGCTTTCTTT. Complete variable domain (other parts from reference TRBV19 and TRBJ1-1): DGGITQSPKYLFRKEGQNVTLSCEQNLNHDAMYWYRQDPGQGLRLIYYSQIVNDFQKGDIAEGYSVSREKKESFPLTVTSAQKNPTAFYLCASSIIGEDEAFFGQGTRLTVV.